This passage covers 9 T cell receptor beta chains from one sample sequenced in a study of beta chain features in type 1 diabetes. Notes on the study in general: Shorter TCRB CDR3s, moderately but significantly so, marked every one of the four CD4+ subsets in Type 1 diabetes patients.

The entirety of the isolated RNA underwent reverse transcription, so expressed TCRB transcripts were sequenced. TCRdb keeps only in-frame clones here, not all; method: immunoSEQ multiplex PCR. The sample lists more than 250,000 clones, about a fifth occurring once. Their antigens are not known. Sequencing input: naive CD4+ T cells from blood. The receptors were gathered from a woman in her forties with type 1 diabetes.

The V gene is TRBV28, the J gene TRBJ1-5, with a possible D match to TRBD1 (5 bases). With 4 bases removed from V and 6 bases from J, the gap between germline ends came to 10 bases. The germline gives CDR1 MDHEN, CDR2 SYDVKM. The CDR3 is 13 amino acids. The CDR3 protein is CASSSIGGQPQHF. CDR3 nucleotide sequence: TGTGCCAGCAGTTCCATCGGGGGTCAGCCCCAGCATTTT.

The V call is TRBV9, the J call TRBJ1-1; TRBD1 matches at 7 bases. This CDR3 spans 15 amino acids. Germline V gene sequence: CDR1 SGDLS, CDR2 YYNGEE. Unmatched junction bases numbered 7, after V lost 3 bases and J lost 2 bases. The CDR3 DNA reads TGTGCCAGCAGCGGACGGGACAGACCAAACACTGAAGCTTTCTTT. Its translation is CASSGRDRPNTEAFF.

The J gene is TRBJ1-2, the V gene TRBV29-1; tentative D call: TRBD1 (6 bases). In germline, CDR1 is SQVTM, CDR2 ANQGSEA. CDR3 length: 12 residues. V was pared by 3 bases and J by 4 bases, with 9 bases between. The CDR3 region is CSVEWGPYGYTF. CDR3 sequence (DNA): TGCAGCGTTGAGTGGGGGCCCTATGGCTACACCTTC.

The gene calls are TRBV7-2 and TRBJ1-6; no clear D. From germline, CDR1 is SGHTA and CDR2 FQGNSA. The CDR3 runs 14 residues. Trimming took 7 bases from V and 9 from J, leaving 16 bases between them. In DNA, the CDR3 is TGTGCCAGCATCTCTAGGGAGTGGGGTTCACCCCTCCACTTT. Its translation is CASISREWGSPLHF.

This chain joins TRBV29-1 and TRBJ1-1, with D possibly TRBD1 on 6 matching bases. Germline V gives CDR1 SQVTM, CDR2 ANQGSEA. Trimming stripped 0 bases from V and 10 bases from J, with 12 bases between. The CDR3 sequence is 12 residues long. CDR3 bases: TGCAGCGTTGAAGATCAGGCAGGGGTAGCTTTCTTT. Its protein product is CSVEDQAGVAFF.

The J gene is TRBJ1-1, the V gene TRBV19, with unresolved D. Germline assignment: CDR1 LNHDA and CDR2 SQIVND (reference sequence). Deletions cut 7 bases from V and 4 bases from J, with 13 bases between. The CDR3 has 13 amino acids. This CDR3 is CASTPTRGTEAFF. The CDR3 DNA sequence: TGTGCCAGTACCCCCACGCGGGGCACTGAAGCTTTCTTT.

This chain uses TRBV29-1 with TRBJ2-4; 8 positions match TRBD1. The CDR3 totals 16 residues. V shed 5 bases, J shed 1 base, and the junction held 10 bases outside the gene matches. The germline CDR1 and CDR2 sequences are SQVTM and ANQGSEA. The CDR3 here is CSVQGARDLAKNIQYF. DNA for the CDR3: TGCAGCGTTCAGGGGGCCAGGGATCTTGCCAAAAACATTCAGTACTTC. The complete variable domain, with remaining parts taken from reference TRBV29-1 and TRBJ2-4, reads SAVISQKPSRDICQRGTSLTIQCQVDSQVTMMFWYRQQPGQSLTLIATANQGSEATYESGFVIDKFPISRPNLTFSTLTVSNMSPEDSSIYLCSVQGARDLAKNIQYFGAGTRLSVL.

This clone turned up a few times. This sequence joins TRBV6-5 and TRBJ2-7; 7 bases fit TRBD1. The CDR3 runs to 14 residues. J lost 1 base, V lost 2 bases, and 2 bases had no gene match. The V gene's germline CDR1 is MNHEY and CDR2 SVGAGI. In DNA, the CDR3 is TGTGCCAGCAGTTACCGGGGACAGTCCTACGAGCAGTACTTC. This sequence encodes CASSYRGQSYEQYF.

This clone was detected a few times. The V gene is TRBV27, the J gene TRBJ2-7, with TRBD1 matching over 8 bases. This CDR3 is 15 amino acids long. Germline V CDR1 and CDR2: MNHEY, SMNVEV (reference sequence). V was pared by 2 bases and J by 3 bases, with 6 bases of the junction left unmatched. The CDR3 sequence is CASSLADRGDYEQYF. In nucleotides, the CDR3 is TGTGCCAGCAGTTTAGCCGACAGGGGTGACTACGAGCAGTACTTC.